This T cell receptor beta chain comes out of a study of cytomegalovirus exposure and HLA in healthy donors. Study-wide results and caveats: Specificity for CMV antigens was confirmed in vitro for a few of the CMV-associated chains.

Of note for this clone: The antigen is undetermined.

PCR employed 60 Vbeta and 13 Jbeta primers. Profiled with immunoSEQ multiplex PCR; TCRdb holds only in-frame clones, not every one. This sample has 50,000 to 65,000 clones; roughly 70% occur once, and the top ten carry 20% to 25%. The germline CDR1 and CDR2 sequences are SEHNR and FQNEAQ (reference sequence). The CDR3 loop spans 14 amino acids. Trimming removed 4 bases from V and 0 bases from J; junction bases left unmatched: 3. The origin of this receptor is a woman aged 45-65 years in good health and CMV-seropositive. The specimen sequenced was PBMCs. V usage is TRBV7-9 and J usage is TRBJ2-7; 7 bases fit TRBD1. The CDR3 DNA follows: TGTGCCAGCAGCTCTTGGGACAGCTCCTACGAGCAGTACTTC. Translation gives CASSSWDSSYEQYF.